Shown below are 13 T cell receptor beta chains from a single sample sequenced in a study of memory CD4+ T cells and cytomegalovirus serostatus. The sort gate was single viable CD3+CD4+CD8-CD45RO+ cells for memory CD4+ T cells. Generated by immunoSEQ multiplex PCR, the TCRdb table keeps only in-frame clones and is missing some. The sample records some 67,000 clones, approximately 80% being singletons. The sequencing sample was made of memory CD4+ T cells from blood. Receptors were obtained from an adult in good health and CMV-seropositive.

This clone has just a few counts. The chain combines TRBV20-1 with TRBJ2-3, with D hard to call. The germline CDR1 and CDR2 sequences are DFQATT and SNEGSKA (reference sequence). This CDR3 contains 11 residues. With 7 bases removed from V and 4 bases from J, the gap between germline ends came to 9 bases. The CDR3 nucleotides are TGCAGTGTCCCGAGCGCAGATACGCAGTATTTT. Protein product: CSVPSADTQYF.

This clone was observed a handful of times. The chain uses TRBV9 and TRBJ1-1; D is unresolved. V lost 0 bases, J lost 0 bases, and 9 bases lay in between. This CDR3 is built from 15 residues. Germline V gene data show CDR1 as SGDLS and CDR2 as YYNGEE. The CDR3 DNA follows: TGTGCCAGCAGCGTAGAAATGGGTTTGAACACTGAAGCTTTCTTT. Amino acids: CASSVEMGLNTEAFF.

The chain combines TRBV9 with TRBJ1-6; tentative D call: TRBD1 (6 bases). The CDR3 totals 17 residues. Germline V gene lookup returns CDR1 SGDLS and CDR2 YYNGEE. Between the trimmed V and J ends, which lost 3 bases and 10 bases, there was a span of 23 bases. The CDR3 here is CASSETGLSSVSSPLHF. CDR3 DNA: TGTGCCAGCAGCGAAACAGGGTTATCTTCTGTATCCTCACCCCTCCACTTT.

The rearrangement links TRBV29-1 to TRBJ2-7; the D gene could be TRBD1 or TRBD2 (6 bases each). Per germline, CDR1 SQVTM and CDR2 ANQGSEA. Trimming cost V 4 bases and J 5 bases, with 12 bases left between them. CDR3 length equals 12 residues. The CDR3 DNA reads as TGCAGCGTTGGACGGGGGCCAGACGAGCAGTACTTC. This sequence encodes CSVGRGPDEQYF.

The chain has TRBV5-1 and TRBJ1-3; 7 bases are a match to TRBD1. The germline V gene encodes CDR1 SGHRS and CDR2 YFSETQ. CDR3 length: 14 residues. V shed 2 bases, J shed 7 bases, and the junction held 6 bases outside the gene matches. In DNA form, the CDR3 reads TGCGCCAGCAGCTTTACAGGGGAATCTAACACCATATATTTT. As protein: CASSFTGESNTIYF.

The genes are TRBV10-3 and TRBJ2-7; TRBD1 or TRBD2 may be the D gene (6 bases each). The germline V gene has CDR1 ENHRY and CDR2 SYGVKD. Trimming took off 10 bases at V and 5 bases at J, with 21 bases between the two ends. The CDR3 loop spans 14 amino acids. CDR3 bases: TGTGCCACTAGGACTACAGGGTCTATCGACGAGCAGTACTTC. Its translation: CATRTTGSIDEQYF.

V and J are TRBV7-9 and TRBJ2-1, with 8 positions matching TRBD1. Trimming cost V 5 bases and J 8 bases; bases outside gene matches: 17. CDR1 SEHNR and CDR2 FQNEAQ come from the germline V gene (reference sequence). This CDR3 region has 17 residues. For the CDR3, the DNA is TGTGCCAGCAGCCCCTCAGGGGGCGAAGCCCCTTTAGATGAGCAGTTCTTC. This sequence encodes CASSPSGGEAPLDEQFF.

This chain connects TRBV4-3 to TRBJ2-3; no clear D. Germline CDR1 LGHNA, CDR2 YSLEER. Trimming stripped 0 bases from V and 0 bases from J, with 7 bases between. The length of the CDR3 is 15 residues. The CDR3 DNA sequence: TGCGCCAGCAGCCAAGAAGGGAAGAGCACAGATACGCAGTATTTT. This encodes CASSQEGKSTDTQYF.

The chain couples TRBV5-6 to TRBJ1-1; unclear D gene. There are 14 residues in the CDR3. CDR1 SGHDT and CDR2 YYEEEE come from the germline V gene. V was clipped by 0 bases and J by 4 bases, with 10 bases between them. As DNA, the CDR3 is TGTGCCAGCAGCTTGGACTCGGCCGGCACTGAAGCTTTCTTT. It encodes CASSLDSAGTEAFF. The variable domain in full, completed from reference TRBV5-6 and TRBJ1-1, reads DAGVTQSPTHLIKTRGQQVTLRCSPKSGHDTVSWYQQALGQGPQFIFQYYEEEERQRGNFPDRFSGHQFPNYSSELNVNALLLGDSALYLCASSLDSAGTEAFFGQGTRLTVV.

This clone was observed a handful of times. CDR3 nucleotides: TGTGCCAGTCCTATACGACAGGGGGCGGATGAAAAACTGTTTTTT. Its translation is CASPIRQGADEKLFF. V usage is TRBV19 and J usage is TRBJ1-4; 10 positions agree with TRBD1. Germline values: CDR1 LNHDA, CDR2 SQIVND (reference sequence). CDR3 length: 15 residues. Trimming at V came to 8 bases and at J to 6 bases, leaving 9 bases not matched to a gene.

The chain recombines TRBV7-3 with TRBJ2-1; unclear D gene. Germline loops: CDR1 SGHTA, CDR2 FQGTGA. V lost 5 bases, J lost 2 bases, and 13 bases lay in between. The CDR3 has 15 residues. The chain's CDR3 is CASSHRLSPYNEQFF. CDR3 nucleotides: TGTGCCAGCAGCCACCGACTTTCGCCCTACAATGAGCAGTTCTTC.

The chain employs TRBV6-1 and TRBJ2-7, with TRBD1 matching 9 bases. The germline V gene has CDR1 MNHNS and CDR2 SASEGT. This CDR3 contains 14 residues. V shed 4 bases, J shed 6 bases, and the junction held 7 bases outside the gene matches. The CDR3 loop is CASSGDREPGEQYF. The CDR3 region has the DNA TGTGCCAGCAGTGGGGACAGGGAGCCGGGCGAGCAGTACTTC.

The chain is built from TRBV7-2 and TRBJ1-1, with TRBD1 identical over 7 bases. With V trimmed by 3 bases and J by 4 bases, 2 bases remained unmatched. The CDR3 runs to 13 residues. Germline CDR1 reads SGHTA; CDR2 reads FQGNSA. The CDR3 DNA is TGTGCCAGCAGCTTCCAGGGGGGCACTGAAGCTTTCTTT. Protein: CASSFQGGTEAFF.